This is a list of T cell receptor beta chains from one sample in a study of CD4 T cells in relation to SARS-CoV-2 and coronaviruses. Measured with immunoSEQ multiplex PCR; TCRdb has only the in-frame clones, and not every one. The profile shows approximately 36,000 clones, 77% of them singletons. These receptors lack a known antigen. Source material: memory CD4+ T cells from PBMCs, cultured in vitro. Every receptor here comes from an adult with COVID-19. Each CDR3 is given with its conserved first and last residue. A D gene is named only where the DNA matches it firmly. Size is stated for part of the rows, as once, few or many counts, or as a class when the clone is expanded.

-	TRBV7-8	TRBJ1-3	TRBD1	CASSSHLGQGSGNTIYF	TGTGCCAGCAGCTCCCACCTAGGACAGGGCTCTGGAAACACCATATATTTT
-	TRBV28	TRBJ2-7	-	CASSPVGGHYEQYF	TGTGCCAGCAGTCCCGTTGGGGGGCATTACGAGCAGTACTTC
-	TRBV7-3	TRBJ2-2	TRBD2	CASGASGSVTGELFF	TGTGCCAGCGGGGCTAGCGGGAGTGTCACCGGGGAGCTGTTTTTT
-	TRBV5-6	TRBJ2-3	-	CASSLGTRPRTDTQYF	TGTGCCAGCAGCTTGGGGACCAGGCCCCGCACAGATACGCAGTATTTT
-	TRBV27	TRBJ1-1	-	CASSLSRGMNTEAFF	TGTGCCAGCAGTCTCAGTCGGGGGATGAACACTGAAGCTTTCTTT
-	TRBV28	TRBJ2-3	-	CASSTTDTQYF	TGTGCCAGCAGTACGACAGATACGCAGTATTTT
-	TRBV7-2	TRBJ2-5	-	CASSFVAKETQYF	TGTGCCAGCAGCTTCGTTGCAAAAGAGACCCAGTACTTC
-	TRBV29-1	TRBJ1-1	-	CSVVGGEAFF	TGCAGCGTTGTAGGGGGTGAAGCTTTCTTT
few	TRBV2	TRBJ2-5	TRBD1	CASSGDRDRFLGTQYF	TGTGCCAGCAGCGGGGATAGGGACAGGTTCCTAGGGACCCAGTACTTC
-	TRBV28	TRBJ2-5	-	CASSEETQYF	TGTGCCAGCAGCGAAGAGACCCAGTACTTC
-	TRBV19	TRBJ1-2	TRBD1	CASSGQGRGLAYGYTF	TGTGCCAGTAGTGGACAGGGTAGGGGGTTGGCCTATGGCTACACCTTC
-	TRBV3-1/TRBV3-2	TRBJ2-4	-	CASSQEGIRVGDIQYF	TGTGCCAGCAGCCAAGAGGGGATCCGGGTAGGGGACATTCAGTACTTC
-	TRBV29-1	TRBJ1-4	-	CSVTGFSGNEKLFF	TGCAGCGTTACAGGGTTCTCGGGTAATGAAAAACTGTTTTTT
-	TRBV11-2	TRBJ2-7	-	CASSPSRVESYEQYF	TGTGCCAGCAGCCCGAGCAGGGTGGAGTCCTACGAGCAGTACTTC
-	TRBV10-3	TRBJ2-1	TRBD2	CAIRTTSDNEQFF	TGTGCCATCAGAACGACTAGCGACAATGAGCAGTTCTTC
few	TRBV15	TRBJ1-5	-	CATSSRHSINQPQHF	TGTGCCACCAGCAGCAGGCACAGTATCAATCAGCCCCAGCATTTT
-	TRBV19	TRBJ1-2	TRBD1	CASTMGQGSYGYTF	TGTGCCAGTACGATGGGACAGGGATCCTATGGCTACACCTTC
-	TRBV2	TRBJ2-7	TRBD1	CASSVDRDHEQYF	TGTGCCAGCAGCGTGGACAGGGACCACGAGCAGTACTTC
few	TRBV5-1	TRBJ2-5	TRBD2	CASSPTLAGETQETQYF	TGCGCCAGCAGCCCGACACTGGCGGGAGAAACCCAAGAGACCCAGTACTTC
-	TRBV7-9	TRBJ2-1	TRBD2	CASSFSQGVAGVNEQFF	TGTGCCAGCAGCTTCTCCCAAGGGGTAGCGGGAGTCAATGAGCAGTTCTTC
-	TRBV7-2	TRBJ1-5	TRBD1	CASSLGQGIAQPQHF	TGTGCCAGCAGCTTAGGACAGGGGATAGCTCAGCCCCAGCATTTT
-	TRBV5-4	TRBJ2-1	TRBD2	CASSLALAGYNEQFF	TGTGCCAGCAGCTTGGCACTAGCGGGATACAATGAGCAGTTCTTC
-	TRBV30	TRBJ2-1	TRBD2	CAWKGLVTGGQFF	TGTGCCTGGAAAGGACTAGTCACGGGGGGGCAGTTCTTC
few	TRBV5-1	TRBJ2-3	-	CASSFRLQSTDTQYF	TGCGCCAGCAGCTTTCGACTACAAAGCACAGATACGCAGTATTTT
few	TRBV6-4	TRBJ2-1	TRBD2	CASSDRREGHNEQFF	TGTGCCAGCAGTGATAGGCGGGAGGGTCACAATGAGCAGTTCTTC
-	TRBV11-3	TRBJ2-1	TRBD1	CASSLSQGAYNEQFF	TGTGCCAGCAGCCTCTCACAGGGGGCTTACAATGAGCAGTTCTTC
-	TRBV30	TRBJ1-4	-	CAWRPRAGVANEKLFF	TGTGCCTGGAGACCCCGAGCAGGCGTCGCTAATGAAAAACTGTTTTTT
-	TRBV5-1	TRBJ2-5	-	CASSLATLVETQYF	TGCGCCAGCAGCTTGGCCACTTTAGTCGAGACCCAGTACTTC
-	TRBV28	TRBJ2-5	TRBD2	CASSLLAGGLETQYF	TGTGCCAGCAGTTTATTGGCGGGAGGGCTAGAGACCCAGTACTTC
-	TRBV6-2/TRBV6-3	TRBJ2-7	TRBD2	CASSYSRGGTYEQYF	TGTGCCAGCAGTTACTCGAGGGGAGGGACTTACGAGCAGTACTTC
-	TRBV4-3	TRBJ2-7	-	CASSQGYRDSYEQYF	TGCGCCAGCAGCCAAGGCTACAGGGACTCCTACGAGCAGTACTTC
few	TRBV2	TRBJ1-6	-	CARQDGPLGSPLHF	TGTGCCAGACAAGACGGACCTTTAGGTTCACCCCTCCACTTT
-	TRBV9	TRBJ2-7	-	CASSAREGESYEQYF	TGTGCCAGCAGCGCACGAGAGGGGGAGAGTTACGAGCAGTACTTC
-	TRBV19	TRBJ2-3	-	CASSTTETDTQYF	TGTGCCAGTAGTACGACCGAAACAGATACGCAGTATTTT
few	TRBV7-6	TRBJ1-6	-	CASSKTGTYNSPLHF	TGTGCCAGCAGCAAAACAGGAACTTATAATTCACCCCTCCACTTT
-	TRBV2	TRBJ2-3	TRBD2	CASSLGGREGTQYF	TGTGCCAGCTCCCTGGGCGGGAGGGAAGGTACGCAGTATTTT
few	TRBV7-2	TRBJ1-3	-	CASSFRRENTIYF	TGTGCCAGCAGCTTTAGGAGGGAAAACACCATATATTTT
-	TRBV9	TRBJ2-5	-	CASSVGPYGGYQETQYF	TGTGCCAGCAGCGTAGGTCCCTACGGGGGATACCAAGAGACCCAGTACTTC
few	TRBV9	TRBJ1-2	TRBD1	CASSVEEGAGNYGYTF	TGTGCCAGCAGCGTAGAGGAGGGGGCTGGTAACTATGGCTACACCTTC
-	TRBV19	TRBJ2-3	TRBD2	CASSIQQAGAADTQYF	TGTGCCAGTAGTATCCAACAAGCGGGAGCGGCAGATACGCAGTATTTT
few	TRBV2	TRBJ1-5	-	CASRVTRGGQPQHF	TGTGCCAGCAGGGTGACACGGGGAGGGCAGCCCCAGCATTTT
-	TRBV5-1	TRBJ1-3	TRBD1	CASSLPFQTGSGNTIYF	TGCGCCAGCAGCCTACCTTTCCAGACAGGGAGTGGAAACACCATATATTTT
-	TRBV18	TRBJ2-2	TRBD1	CASSSEQGAGELFF	TGTGCCAGCTCATCAGAACAGGGGGCCGGGGAGCTGTTTTTT
-	TRBV11-1	TRBJ2-3	TRBD1	CASRAGGLTDTQYF	TGTGCCAGCAGGGCAGGGGGCCTAACAGATACGCAGTATTTT
-	TRBV19	TRBJ2-1	-	CASSIKGNEQFF	TGTGCCAGTAGTATAAAGGGGAATGAGCAGTTCTTC
-	TRBV7-9	TRBJ2-3	-	CASSLGHRDTDTQYF	TGTGCCAGCAGCTTAGGCCACAGGGACACAGATACGCAGTATTTT
-	TRBV29-1	TRBJ2-7	TRBD2	CSVGLAGDEQYF	TGCAGCGTTGGCCTAGCGGGAGACGAGCAGTACTTC
-	TRBV19	TRBJ2-1	TRBD2	CASSDSGRTYNEQFF	TGTGCCAGTAGTGATAGCGGGAGGACCTACAATGAGCAGTTCTTC
few	TRBV30	TRBJ2-5	TRBD1	CAWSGKKTGGETQYF	TGTGCCTGGAGTGGTAAAAAGACAGGGGGAGAGACCCAGTACTTC
-	TRBV3-1/TRBV3-2	TRBJ2-7	TRBD2	CASSQGLALYEQYF	TGTGCCAGCAGCCAAGGACTAGCCCTATACGAGCAGTACTTC
-	TRBV2	TRBJ2-5	-	CASSDSGQGQETQYF	TGTGCCAGCAGTGATAGTGGGCAGGGTCAAGAGACCCAGTACTTC
few	TRBV3-1/TRBV3-2	TRBJ2-7	-	CASSHDWEQYF	TGTGCCAGCAGCCACGATTGGGAGCAGTACTTC
-	TRBV6-6	TRBJ2-7	-	CASSYYYEQYF	TGTGCCAGCAGTTACTACTACGAGCAGTACTTC
-	TRBV18	TRBJ2-5	-	CASSPSIETQYF	TGTGCCAGCTCACCGAGTATCGAGACCCAGTACTTC
-	TRBV2	TRBJ2-2	-	CASNGDLNTGELFF	TGTGCCAGCAATGGAGATTTGAACACCGGGGAGCTGTTTTTT
once	TRBV27	TRBJ2-1	TRBD2	CASSLSVLAGGLYEQFF	TGTGCCAGCAGTTTATCGGTACTAGCGGGAGGGCTCTATGAGCAGTTCTTC
-	TRBV6-2/TRBV6-3	TRBJ2-1	TRBD2	CASSHPSTSGNLNNEQFF	TGTGCCAGCAGTCACCCTTCGACTAGCGGGAACCTTAACAATGAGCAGTTCTTC
few	TRBV3-1/TRBV3-2	TRBJ1-1	-	CASSPPGNTEAFF	TGTGCCAGCAGCCCCCCAGGGAACACTGAAGCTTTCTTT
-	TRBV7-2	TRBJ1-6	-	CASRGRTTGMDSPLHF	TGTGCCAGCAGGGGAAGGACCACGGGTATGGATTCACCCCTCCACTTT
-	TRBV1	TRBJ2-3	-	CTPIGRTQYF	TGCACCCCGATCGGGAGGACGCAGTATTTT